A single sample gave rise to the 24 T cell receptor beta chains below, sequenced in a study of metastatic and nonmetastatic thyroid tumors. Every patient was untreated before thyroid surgery. Using MiXCR, TCRdb re-called clones from the PCR reads. The sample records roughly 32,000 clones, 7% to 9% being singletons. Source material: blood. All receptors come from a female donor with papillary thyroid cancer or a benign thyroid nodule (not recorded which). Some clones in this sample may be carry-over from other donors' samples.

In the case of this clone: It may be a read error: a sequence one base away is much more abundant. At the DNA level, this CDR3 is encoded by other sequences in the same sample as well. The CDR3 nucleotides read TGTGCCAGCAGTGGCCTGAACACTGAAGCTTTCTTT. Amino acid sequence: CASSGLNTEAFF. The chain has TRBV10-2 and TRBJ1-1; D not certain. The CDR3 runs to 12 residues. The V gene's germline CDR1 is WSHSY and CDR2 SAAADI.

As concerns this clone: The same CDR3 also results from other DNA sequences found in this sample. The rearrangement joins TRBV5-4 to TRBJ1-2; maybe TRBD1 (6 bases). Germline CDR1 and CDR2: SGHNT and YYREEE (reference sequence). The CDR3 contains 14 residues. V was trimmed by 3 bases and J by 8 bases, leaving 17 bases between them. The CDR3 nucleotides are TGTGCCAGCAGCTCACCCCGGGGGCTAGAAGGCTACACCTTC. Translation: CASSSPRGLEGYTF.

This clone was found many times. The CDR3 reads CASSLGSGGAFGTQYF. CDR3 DNA sequence: TGTGCCAGCAGTTTAGGCAGCGGGGGGGCCTTTGGTACGCAGTATTTT. The chain has TRBV12-3 or TRBV12-4 and TRBJ2-3, with TRBD2 matching 10 bases. The V segment lost 1 base and the J segment 8 bases; nucleotides outside the gene matches: 9. The CDR3 has 16 amino acids.

In its sample, this clone was seen many times. The chain is built from TRBV12-5 and TRBJ2-7, with a tentative D call TRBD1 (6 bases). This CDR3 has 13 residues. Between the trimmed V and J ends, which lost 7 bases and 1 base, there was a span of 11 bases. Germline V gene sequence: CDR1 LGHNT, CDR2 FRNRAP. Written as DNA, the CDR3 is TGTGCTAGTGTCTTAACAGGGTCCTACGAGCAGTACTTC. Translating it yields CASVLTGSYEQYF. Using reference TRBV12-5 and TRBJ2-7 for the parts outside the CDR3, the full variable domain is DARVTQTPRHKVTEMGQEVTMRCQPILGHNTVFWYRQTMMQGLELLAYFRNRAPLDDSGMPKDRFSAEMPDATLATLKIQPSEPRDSAVYFCASVLTGSYEQYFGPGTRLTVT.

This clone has at least ten counts. This chain connects TRBV9 to TRBJ2-1; D ambiguous. Trimming stripped 0 bases from V and 5 bases from J, with 3 bases between. Germline CDR1 SGDLS, CDR2 YYNGEE. CDR3 length equals 12 residues. The CDR3 coding sequence is TGTGCCAGCAGCGTAGGACACAATGAGCAGTTCTTC. Translating gives CASSVGHNEQFF.

The chain carries TRBV6-1 and TRBJ1-2; 10 nucleotides line up with TRBD1. The CDR3 covers 17 residues. V lost 5 bases to trimming and J lost 4 bases; unmatched junction nucleotides: 13. CDR1 and CDR2 (germline): MNHNS, SASEGT. CDR3: CASSLRGQGSLFYGYTF. The CDR3 nucleotides read TGTGCCAGCAGTTTGAGGGGACAGGGGTCGCTTTTCTATGGCTACACCTTC.

Many counts were recorded for this clone. The chain is built from TRBV5-1 and TRBJ2-7; TRBD1 might be the D (5 bases). The CDR3 spans 11 residues. Germline loops: CDR1 SGHRS, CDR2 YFSETQ. CDR3 in DNA: TGCGTTAATCAGAAGGGGCTAGAGCAGTACTTC. Its translation is CVNQKGLEQYF. Complete variable domain (other parts from reference TRBV5-1 and TRBJ2-7): KAGVTQTPRYLIKTRGQQVTLSCSPISGHRSVSWYQQTPGQGLQFLFEYFSETQRNKGNFPGRFSGRQFSNSRSEMNVSTLELGDSALYLCVNQKGLEQYFGPGTRLTVT.

This clone was recorded many times. V and J are TRBV28 and TRBJ2-2, with 9 bases aligning to TRBD2. The V and J ends lost 6 bases and 1 base, in that order; junction bases with no gene match: 6. Germline V gene data show CDR1 as MDHEN and CDR2 as SYDVKM. The CDR3 covers 16 residues. The CDR3 spells CASSSGGGGNTGELFF. CDR3 sequence (DNA): TGTGCCAGCAGCTCCGGCGGGGGGGGGAACACCGGGGAGCTGTTTTTT.

By sample share, this clone is medium-sized (0.01 to 0.1%). The chain employs TRBV6-1 and TRBJ1-1; TRBD1 agrees at 7 bases. Trimming removed 5 bases from V and 0 bases from J; junction bases left unmatched: 6. CDR3 length equals 15 residues. Germline values: CDR1 MNHNS, CDR2 SASEGT. The CDR3 loop reads CASSKGQSLNTEAFF. In DNA form, the CDR3 reads TGTGCCAGCAGTAAGGGACAGTCCTTGAACACTGAAGCTTTCTTT.

This clone was recorded many times. The CDR3 reads CASSDQGEVTGELFF. The CDR3, as DNA: TGCGCCAGCAGTGATCAGGGGGAAGTAACCGGGGAGCTGTTTTTT. This chain joins TRBV10-1 and TRBJ2-2; 7 bases fit TRBD1. J was trimmed by 5 bases and V by 3 bases; bases with no gene match: 6. Germline V gene sequence: CDR1 WNHNN, CDR2 SYGVQD (reference sequence). CDR3 size: 15 residues.

This clone was recorded at least ten times. The genes are TRBV29-1 and TRBJ1-2, with 8 bases lining up with TRBD1. V shed 4 bases and J 6 bases; nucleotides not matched to a gene: 7. The germline CDR1 and CDR2 sequences are SQVTM and ANQGSEA. This CDR3 region has 13 residues. CDR3 sequence: CSVAKRTGNGYTF. In DNA form, the CDR3 reads TGCAGCGTTGCCAAAAGGACAGGGAATGGCTACACCTTC. Looking up the rest from reference TRBV29-1 and TRBJ1-2 gives the full variable domain: SAVISQKPSRDICQRGTSLTIQCQVDSQVTMMFWYRQQPGQSLTLIATANQGSEATYESGFVIDKFPISRPNLTFSTLTVSNMSPEDSSIYLCSVAKRTGNGYTFGSGTRLTVV.

Ten or more counts support this clone. The V and J genes are TRBV7-3 and TRBJ1-2; D is perhaps TRBD1 (5 bases). V shed 6 bases and J shed 4 bases, with 18 bases lying between them. Germline V gene lookup returns CDR1 SGHTA and CDR2 FQGTGA. CDR3 size: 15 residues. CDR3 nucleotide sequence: TGTGCCAGCAGGAGCGGGGGTTCCGGCACCTATGGCTACACCTTC. Amino acid sequence: CASRSGGSGTYGYTF. The entire variable domain, with the rest obtained from reference TRBV7-3 and TRBJ1-2, is as follows: GAGVSQTPSNKVTEKGKYVELRCDPISGHTALYWYRQSLGQGPEFLIYFQGTGAADDSGLPNDRFFAVRPEGSVSTLKIQRTERGDSAVYLCASRSGGSGTYGYTFGSGTRLTVV.

This clone was counted many times. The CDR3 sequence is CATSDPKTGKQFF. The CDR3 region has the DNA TGTGCCACCAGTGATCCCAAGACAGGGAAGCAGTTCTTC. This rearrangement joins TRBV24-1 to TRBJ2-1; TRBD1 agrees at 7 bases. The CDR3 contains 13 residues. CDR1 is KGHDR and CDR2 is SFDVKD in the germline V gene. Trimming at V came to 3 bases and at J to 11 bases, leaving 6 bases not matched to a gene.

This clone has ten or more counts. The chain carries TRBV2 and TRBJ2-5, with TRBD1 matching over 9 bases. CDR3 size: 16 residues. From germline, CDR1 is SNHLY and CDR2 FYNNEI. After removal of 5 bases from V and 5 bases from J, the junction contained 12 bases not matched to a gene. The CDR3 spells CASSLQGATPSETQYF. CDR3 DNA: TGTGCCAGCAGTCTACAGGGGGCTACTCCTTCGGAGACCCAGTACTTC.

The table lists this clone with a few counts. Here the CDR3 DNA reads TGTGCCAGTAGTGTCTGGGGAATTGGCAATGAGCAGTTCTTC. Translated: CASSVWGIGNEQFF. This chain joins TRBV19 and TRBJ2-1; D is ambiguous. The germline gives CDR1 LNHDA, CDR2 SQIVND (reference sequence). The CDR3 loop spans 14 amino acids. V lost 5 bases and J lost 6, with 14 bases in between.

In regard to this clone: Relative to the germline gene, one junction end is altered; a read error may explain this. The genes are TRBV11-1 and TRBJ2-3; the D gene is possibly TRBD2 (6 bases). The CDR3 has 16 residues. Germline V gene sequence: CDR1 SGHAT, CDR2 FQDESV (reference sequence). The CDR3 DNA reads TGTGCCAGCAGCCCGAGGCAGCGGGTACCCACAGATATGCAGTATTTT. Protein sequence: CASSPRQRVPTDMQYF. The whole variable domain, filled in from reference TRBV11-1 and TRBJ2-3, reads EAEVAQSPRYKITEKSQAVAFWCDPISGHATLYWYRQILGQGPELLVQFQDESVVDDSQLPKDRFSAERLKGVDSTLKIQPAELGDSAMYLCASSPRQRVPTDMQYFGPGTRLTVL.

This clone was counted between two and nine times. The rearrangement uses TRBV6-5 and TRBJ2-3; weak D call: TRBD2 (6 bases). This CDR3 has 13 amino acids. Germline V gene data show CDR1 as MNHEY and CDR2 as SVGAGI. V lost 2 bases and J 5 bases, leaving 8 bases between the germline ends. This CDR3 reads CASSYLGLDTQYF. In DNA form, the CDR3 reads TGTGCCAGCAGTTACCTGGGACTAGATACGCAGTATTTT.

The V and J genes are TRBV2 and TRBJ1-4, with D tentatively TRBD1 (5 bases). Germline CDR1 SNHLY, CDR2 FYNNEI. V was pared by 8 bases and J by 8 bases, with 9 bases between. The CDR3 has 11 amino acids. The chain's CDR3 is CASGTTEKLFF. Here the CDR3 DNA reads TGTGCCAGCGGGACCACCGAAAAACTGTTTTTT.

This clone was seen many times. At the DNA level, this CDR3 is encoded by other sequences in the same sample as well. The rearrangement joins TRBV7-6 to TRBJ2-5; no clear D. Trimming took 1 base from V and 2 from J, leaving 5 bases between them. From germline, CDR1 is SGHVS and CDR2 FNYEAQ. CDR3 size: 13 residues. DNA of the CDR3: TGTGCCAGCAGCTTAGGGCGGCAAGAGACCCAGTACTTC. It yields the protein CASSLGRQETQYF.

This clone has at least ten counts. V usage is TRBV6-1 and J usage is TRBJ1-6; no clear D. Germline V gene sequence: CDR1 MNHNS, CDR2 SASEGT. The CDR3 runs 17 residues. The ends were cut back, 6 bases at V and 7 bases at J, with 22 bases in the middle. The CDR3 region is CASSRPINNKGNSPLHF. CDR3 DNA: TGTGCCAGCAGCCGACCGATCAATAATAAGGGCAATTCACCCCTCCACTTT.

This clone occurred many times. The chain uses TRBV5-1 and TRBJ2-2; the D gene is possibly TRBD1 (5 bases). The CDR3 sequence is 14 residues long. Trimming removed 4 bases from V and 3 bases from J, with 10 bases in between. Germline V lookup: CDR1 SGHRS, CDR2 YFSETQ. The CDR3 is CASSQDTYTGELFF. The CDR3 DNA is TGCGCCAGCAGCCAGGACACCTACACCGGGGAGCTGTTTTTT.

Comments on this clone: A much larger clone differs by one base, so this may be a read error. V usage is TRBV6-4 and J usage is TRBJ2-3, with a possible D match to TRBD1 (5 bases). The CDR3 has 14 amino acids. Per the germline V gene, CDR1 is MRHNA and CDR2 is SNTAGT. Trimming stripped 4 bases from V and 6 bases from J, with 14 bases between. The CDR3 protein is CASSGSQARDTQYF. CDR3 in DNA: TGTGCCAGCAGTGGCTCACAGGCGAGGGATACGCAGTATTTT.

Many counts were recorded for this clone. This chain uses TRBV7-3 with TRBJ1-2; D is unclear. Germline-derived CDR1 and CDR2 are SGHTA and FQGTGA. The V and J ends lost 2 bases and 4 bases respectively, with 11 bases between them. CDR3 size: 14 residues. The CDR3 region is CASSLGSQSYGYTF. CDR3 in DNA: TGTGCCAGCAGCTTAGGTTCACAGAGCTATGGCTACACCTTC.

The J gene is TRBJ2-7, the V gene TRBV28; 7 nucleotides line up with TRBD2. The CDR3 length is 14 residues. Trimming removed 5 bases from V and 0 bases from J; junction bases left unmatched: 4. The germline V gene has CDR1 MDHEN and CDR2 SYDVKM. The CDR3 loop is CASSVGGTSYEQYF. Written as DNA, the CDR3 is TGTGCCAGCAGTGTCGGGGGGACCTCCTACGAGCAGTACTTC.